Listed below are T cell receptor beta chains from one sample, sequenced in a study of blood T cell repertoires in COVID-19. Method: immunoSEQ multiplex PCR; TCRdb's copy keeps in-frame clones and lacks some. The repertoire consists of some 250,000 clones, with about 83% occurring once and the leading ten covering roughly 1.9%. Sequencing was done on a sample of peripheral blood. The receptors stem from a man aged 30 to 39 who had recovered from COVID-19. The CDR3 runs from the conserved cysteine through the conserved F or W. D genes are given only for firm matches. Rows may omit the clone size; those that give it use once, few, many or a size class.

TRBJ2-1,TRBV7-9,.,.,CASSLATAGWHEQFF,TGTGCCAGCAGCTTAGCGACCGCAGGGTGGCATGAGCAGTTCTTC
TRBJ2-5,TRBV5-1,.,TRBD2,CASSPRTSGGTQETQYF,TGCGCCAGCAGCCCCAGAACTAGCGGGGGGACCCAAGAGACCCAGTACTTC
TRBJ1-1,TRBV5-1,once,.,CASSRAGLEEAFF,TGCGCCAGCAGCCGCGCCGGGTTGGAAGAAGCTTTCTTT
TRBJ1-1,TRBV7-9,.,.,CASKKSQGNTEAFF,TGTGCCAGCAAAAAATCCCAGGGGAACACTGAAGCTTTCTTT
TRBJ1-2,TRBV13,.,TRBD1,CASSLVARGTQGYTF,TGTGCCAGCAGCTTAGTGGCCAGGGGGACACAAGGCTACACCTTC
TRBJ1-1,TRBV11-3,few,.,CASSLGGRPNTEAFF,TGTGCCAGCAGCTTGGGAGGCAGACCAAACACTGAAGCTTTCTTT
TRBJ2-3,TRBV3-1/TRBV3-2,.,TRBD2,CASTPGLAGGHYTQYF,TGTGCCAGCACTCCCGGACTAGCGGGGGGGCATTATACGCAGTATTTT
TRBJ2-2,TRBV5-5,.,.,CASSNLKETGELFF,TGTGCCAGCAGCAACCTTAAAGAGACCGGGGAGCTGTTTTTT
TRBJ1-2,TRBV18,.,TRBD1,CASSPPGTGANYGYTF,TGTGCCAGCTCACCTCCCGGGACAGGCGCTAACTATGGCTACACCTTC
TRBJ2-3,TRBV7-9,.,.,CASSLGPAGATDTQYF,TGTGCCAGCAGCTTAGGCCCAGCGGGCGCCACAGATACGCAGTATTTT
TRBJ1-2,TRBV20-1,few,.,CSASTPRQYGYTF,TGCAGTGCTAGTACCCCCCGACAGTATGGCTACACCTTC
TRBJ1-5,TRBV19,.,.,CASSYQTDQPQHF,TGTGCCAGTAGTTACCAGACTGATCAGCCCCAGCATTTT
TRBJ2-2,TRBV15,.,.,CATSRVDTGELFF,TGTGCCACCAGCAGAGTTGACACCGGCGAGCTGTTTTTT
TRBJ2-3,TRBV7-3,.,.,CASRVGSSTDTQYF,TGTGCCAGCAGGGTTGGCTCTAGCACAGATACGCAGTATTTT
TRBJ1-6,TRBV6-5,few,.,CAARTGNDSPLHF,TGTGCCGCCCGAACAGGGAACGATTCACCCCTCCACTTT
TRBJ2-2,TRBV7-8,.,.,CASRLKPGHNTGELFF,TGTGCCAGCAGACTCAAACCGGGACATAACACCGGGGAGCTGTTTTTT
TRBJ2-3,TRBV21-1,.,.,CASSKVGGGTTDTQYF,.
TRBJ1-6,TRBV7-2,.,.,CASSLTLRQTNSPLHF,TGTGCCAGCAGCTTAACACTTAGACAGACAAATTCACCCCTCCACTTT
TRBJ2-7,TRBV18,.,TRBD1,CASSPVVHRDSLYEQYF,TGTGCCAGCTCACCAGTCGTTCACCGGGACAGCCTCTACGAGCAGTACTTC
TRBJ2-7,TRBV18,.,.,CASSSKTGYEQYF,TGTGCCAGCTCATCTAAAACAGGATACGAGCAGTACTTC
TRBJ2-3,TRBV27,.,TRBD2,CASSLPGGSGGYTDTQYF,TGTGCCAGCAGTTTGCCAGGAGGGAGCGGGGGGTACACAGATACGCAGTATTTT
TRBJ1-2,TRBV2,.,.,CASSEALGYGYTF,TGTGCCAGCAGTGAAGCGCTAGGATATGGCTACACCTTC
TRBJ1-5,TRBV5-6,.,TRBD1,CASTEQGLSQPQHF,TGTGCCAGCACCGAACAGGGGTTGAGTCAGCCCCAGCATTTT
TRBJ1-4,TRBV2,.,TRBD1,CASREGQGREKLFF,TGTGCCAGCAGAGAAGGACAGGGGAGGGAAAAACTGTTTTTT
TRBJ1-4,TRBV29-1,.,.,CSVDVRGSEKLFF,TGCAGCGTTGATGTCAGGGGTAGTGAAAAACTGTTTTTT
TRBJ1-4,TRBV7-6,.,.,CASSLRGGDEKLFF,TGTGCCAGCAGCTTACGGGGGGGCGATGAAAAACTGTTTTTT
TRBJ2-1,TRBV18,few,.,CASSPPAEPLFF,TGTGCCAGCTCACCACCGGCGGAGCCCCTTTTCTTC
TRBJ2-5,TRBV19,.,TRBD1,CASSSDRGGFQETQYF,TGTGCCAGTAGTTCCGACAGGGGAGGATTCCAAGAGACCCAGTACTTC
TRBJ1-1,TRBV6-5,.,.,CASSSTGLVTEAFF,TGTGCCAGCAGTTCTACAGGGCTTGTCACTGAAGCTTTCTTT
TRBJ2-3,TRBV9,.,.,CASSVHGTSTDTQYF,TGTGCCAGCAGCGTTCACGGGACTAGCACAGATACGCAGTATTTT
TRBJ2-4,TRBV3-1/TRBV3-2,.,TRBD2,CASSQVAGVAKNIQYF,TGTGCCAGCAGCCAAGTAGCGGGGGTAGCCAAAAACATTCAGTACTTC
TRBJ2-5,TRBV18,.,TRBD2,CASSGLAGPETQYF,TGTGCCAGCTCGGGACTAGCGGGACCTGAGACCCAGTACTTC
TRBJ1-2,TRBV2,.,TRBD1,CASTGTGFSLSVNGYTF,TGTGCCAGCACGGGGACAGGGTTCTCTTTATCGGTAAATGGCTACACCTTC
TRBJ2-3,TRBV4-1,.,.,CASSRPARDTQYF,TGCGCCAGCAGCCGCCCAGCTAGGGATACGCAGTATTTT
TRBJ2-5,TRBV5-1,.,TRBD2,CASSLVLAGGQETQYF,TGCGCCAGCAGCTTGGTTCTAGCGGGGGGGCAAGAGACCCAGTACTTC
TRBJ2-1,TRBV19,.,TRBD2,CASSIRASGGLNEQFF,TGTGCCAGTAGTATTCGGGCCAGCGGGGGGCTCAATGAGCAGTTCTTC
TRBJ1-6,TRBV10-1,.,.,CASSVWHSYNSPLHF,TGCGCCAGCAGTGTCTGGCACAGCTATAATTCACCCCTCCACTTT
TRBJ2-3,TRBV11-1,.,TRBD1,CASSPGTGDPDTQYF,TGTGCCAGCAGCCCCGGGACAGGGGACCCAGATACGCAGTATTTT
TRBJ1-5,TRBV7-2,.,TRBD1,CASSTQGVGNQPQHF,TGTGCCAGCAGCACCCAGGGGGTCGGCAATCAGCCCCAGCATTTT
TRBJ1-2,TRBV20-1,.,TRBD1,CSASSTGQNYGYTF,TGCAGTGCTAGTTCCACGGGACAGAACTATGGCTACACCTTC
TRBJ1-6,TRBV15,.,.,CATQPQGGPLHF,TGTGCCACCCAACCCCAGGGTGGACCCCTCCACTTT
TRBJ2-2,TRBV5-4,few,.,CASSLAAGKGTGELFF,TGTGCCAGCAGCTTGGCGGCGGGGAAGGGCACCGGGGAGCTGTTTTTT
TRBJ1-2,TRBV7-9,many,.,CASSPLEAPPYF,TGTGCCAGCAGCCCGCTAGAGGCCCCGCCGTACTTC
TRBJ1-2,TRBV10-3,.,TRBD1,CAVLQGAGGYTF,TGTGCCGTACTACAGGGGGCTGGGGGCTACACCTTC
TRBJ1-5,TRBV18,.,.,CASSPSESNQPQHF,TGTGCCAGCTCACCCTCGGAGAGCAATCAGCCCCAGCATTTT
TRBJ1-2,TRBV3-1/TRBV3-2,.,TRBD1,CASSQFGQGVFAGGYTF,TGTGCCAGCAGCCAATTCGGTCAGGGGGTGTTTGCAGGAGGCTACACCTTC
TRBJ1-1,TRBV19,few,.,CASSIQGRYTEAFF,TGTGCCAGTAGTATTCAGGGCCGATACACTGAAGCTTTCTTT
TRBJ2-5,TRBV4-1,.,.,CASSLSPGETQYF,TGCGCCAGCAGCTTAAGTCCGGGGGAGACCCAGTACTTC
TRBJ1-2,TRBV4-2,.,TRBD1,CASSQGAGGYGYTF,TGTGCCAGCAGCCAAGGGGCAGGGGGCTATGGCTACACCTTC
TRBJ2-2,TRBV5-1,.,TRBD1,CASSLATGFTGELFF,TGCGCCAGCAGCTTGGCGACAGGGTTCACCGGGGAGCTGTTTTTT
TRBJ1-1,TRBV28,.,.,CASSPHDLGFRGAFF,TGTGCCAGCAGCCCCCATGACCTGGGTTTTCGGGGAGCTTTCTTT
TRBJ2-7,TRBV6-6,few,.,CASSYSARYEQYF,TGTGCCAGCAGTTACTCGGCTAGATACGAGCAGTACTTC
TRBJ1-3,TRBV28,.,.,CASTEGDRLSGNTIYF,TGTGCCAGCACCGAGGGAGACAGGCTCTCTGGAAACACCATATATTTT
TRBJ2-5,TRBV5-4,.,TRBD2,CASSLGLAGGQETQYF,TGTGCCAGCAGCTTGGGGTTAGCGGGGGGCCAAGAGACCCAGTACTTC
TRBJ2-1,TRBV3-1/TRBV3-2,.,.,CASSQGVAWGGDEQFF,TGTGCCAGCAGCCAAGGGGTAGCGTGGGGGGGCGATGAGCAGTTCTTC
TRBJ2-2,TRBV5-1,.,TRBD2,CASRGGLTGELFF,TGCGCCAGCCGGGGGGGACTCACCGGGGAGCTGTTTTTT
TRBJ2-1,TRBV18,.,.,CASSPLTKYNEQFF,TGTGCCAGCTCACCATTAACTAAATACAATGAGCAGTTCTTC